The text below deals with one T cell receptor (beta chain). This record comes from a study of T cell responses to AZD1222 COVID-19 vaccine. Some clones are missing from TCRdb's copy, which holds only in-frame ones; the method was immunoSEQ multiplex PCR. The top ten hold approximately 8% of the sample, which has about 130,000 clones, roughly 85% seen once. The CDR3 spans 15 residues. V shed 6 bases, J shed 4 bases, and the junction held 6 bases outside the gene matches. Germline V lookup: CDR1 MDHEN, CDR2 SYDVKM. V and J are TRBV28 and TRBJ2-1, with 10 bases fitting TRBD2. This receptor was identified in an adult in good health. Sequenced here: peripheral blood, sampled on day 0 of AZD1222 vaccination. CDR3 sequence: CASRATSGVYNEQFF. The CDR3 DNA is TGTGCCAGCAGGGCCACTAGCGGGGTTTACAATGAGCAGTTCTTC.